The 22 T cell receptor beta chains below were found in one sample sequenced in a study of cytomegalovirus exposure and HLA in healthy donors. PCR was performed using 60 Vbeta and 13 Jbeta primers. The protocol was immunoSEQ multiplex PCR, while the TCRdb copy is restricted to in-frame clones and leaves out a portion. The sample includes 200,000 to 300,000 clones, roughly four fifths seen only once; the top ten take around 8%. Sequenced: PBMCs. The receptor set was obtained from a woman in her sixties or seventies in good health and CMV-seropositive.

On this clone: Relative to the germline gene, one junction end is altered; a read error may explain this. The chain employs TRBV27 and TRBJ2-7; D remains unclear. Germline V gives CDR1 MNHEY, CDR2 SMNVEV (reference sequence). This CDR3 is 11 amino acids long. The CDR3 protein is CASVSSDEQYF. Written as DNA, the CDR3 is TGTGCCAGCGTGTCCTCCGACGAGCAGTACTTC.

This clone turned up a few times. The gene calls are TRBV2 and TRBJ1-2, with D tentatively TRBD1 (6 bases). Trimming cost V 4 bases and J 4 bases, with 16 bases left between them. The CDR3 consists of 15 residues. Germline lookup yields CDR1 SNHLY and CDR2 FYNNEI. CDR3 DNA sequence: TGTGCCAGCAGTGCCCCTGGACAGCGACTCTATGGCTACACCTTC. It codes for CASSAPGQRLYGYTF.

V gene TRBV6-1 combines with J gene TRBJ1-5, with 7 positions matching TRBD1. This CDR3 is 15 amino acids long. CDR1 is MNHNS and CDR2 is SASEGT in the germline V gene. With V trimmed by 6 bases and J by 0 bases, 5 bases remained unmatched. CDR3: CASRAQGSSNQPQHF. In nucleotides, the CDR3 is TGTGCCAGCAGAGCACAGGGGTCTAGCAATCAGCCCCAGCATTTT.

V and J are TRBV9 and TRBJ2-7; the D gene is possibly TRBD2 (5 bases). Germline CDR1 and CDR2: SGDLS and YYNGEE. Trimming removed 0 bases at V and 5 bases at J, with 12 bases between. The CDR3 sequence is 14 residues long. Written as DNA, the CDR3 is TGTGCCAGCAGCGTAGGGGAGACCCCCCACGAGCAGTACTTC. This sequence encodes CASSVGETPHEQYF.

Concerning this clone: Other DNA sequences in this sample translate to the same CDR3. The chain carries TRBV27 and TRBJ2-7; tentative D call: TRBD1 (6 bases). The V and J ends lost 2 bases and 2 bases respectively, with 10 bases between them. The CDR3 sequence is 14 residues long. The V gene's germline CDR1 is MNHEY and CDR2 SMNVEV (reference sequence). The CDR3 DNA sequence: TGTGCCAGCAGTTTAAAGACAGGACCCTACGAGCAGTACTTC. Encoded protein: CASSLKTGPYEQYF.

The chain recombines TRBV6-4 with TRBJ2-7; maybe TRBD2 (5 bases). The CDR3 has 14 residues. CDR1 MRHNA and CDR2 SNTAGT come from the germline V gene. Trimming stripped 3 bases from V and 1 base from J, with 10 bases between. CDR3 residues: CASSEEAGSYEQYF. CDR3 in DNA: TGTGCCAGCAGTGAGGAGGCGGGTTCCTACGAGCAGTACTTC.

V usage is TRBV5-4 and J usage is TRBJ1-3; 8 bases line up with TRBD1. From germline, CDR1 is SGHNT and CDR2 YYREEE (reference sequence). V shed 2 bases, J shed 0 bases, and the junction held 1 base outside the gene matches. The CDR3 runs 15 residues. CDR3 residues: CASSFQGASGNTIYF. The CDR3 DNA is TGTGCCAGCAGCTTCCAGGGGGCCTCTGGAAACACCATATATTTT.

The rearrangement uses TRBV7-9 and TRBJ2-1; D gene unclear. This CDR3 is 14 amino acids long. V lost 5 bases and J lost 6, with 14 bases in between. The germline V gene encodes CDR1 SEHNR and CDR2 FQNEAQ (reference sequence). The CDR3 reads CASSRGGGTNEQFF. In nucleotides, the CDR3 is TGTGCCAGCAGCCGAGGTGGCGGAACCAATGAGCAGTTCTTC. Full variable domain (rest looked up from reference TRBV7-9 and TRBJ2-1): DTGVSQNPRHKITKRGQNVTFRCDPISEHNRLYWYRQTLGQGPEFLTYFQNEAQLEKSRLLSDRFSAERPKGSFSTLEIQRTEQGDSAMYLCASSRGGGTNEQFFGPGTRLTVL.

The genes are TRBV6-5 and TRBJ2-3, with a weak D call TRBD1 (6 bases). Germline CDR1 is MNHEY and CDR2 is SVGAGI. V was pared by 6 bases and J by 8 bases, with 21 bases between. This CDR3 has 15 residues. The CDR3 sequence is CASSRRDNVPGTQYF. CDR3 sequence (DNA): TGTGCCAGCAGCCGACGGGACAATGTACCAGGTACGCAGTATTTT.

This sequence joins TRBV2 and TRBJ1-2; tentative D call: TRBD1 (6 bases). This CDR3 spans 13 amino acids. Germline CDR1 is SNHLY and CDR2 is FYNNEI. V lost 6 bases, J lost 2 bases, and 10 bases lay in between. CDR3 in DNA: TGTGCCAGCAGGTGGGGGGGCAACTATGGCTACACCTTC. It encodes CASRWGGNYGYTF.

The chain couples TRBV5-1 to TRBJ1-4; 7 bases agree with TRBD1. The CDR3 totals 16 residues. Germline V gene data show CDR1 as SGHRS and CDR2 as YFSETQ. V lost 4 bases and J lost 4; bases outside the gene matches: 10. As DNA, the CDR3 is TGCGCCAGCAGCCCTGGGACGACAGGGTTTAATGAAAAACTGTTTTTT. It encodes CASSPGTTGFNEKLFF.

The CDR3 nucleotides read TGTGCCAGCAGCCCCGCGGGACTAGGCTATGGCTACACCTTC. Encoded protein: CASSPAGLGYGYTF. V usage is TRBV5-4 and J usage is TRBJ1-2; TRBD1 is a possible D gene (5 bases). CDR3 size: 14 residues. Looked up from germline, CDR1 is SGHNT and CDR2 is YYREEE (reference sequence). Trimming cost V 4 bases and J 4 bases, with 14 bases left between them. Drawing the rest from reference TRBV5-4 and TRBJ1-2, the complete variable domain is ETGVTQSPTHLIKTRGQQVTLRCSSQSGHNTVSWYQQALGQGPQFIFQYYREEENGRGNFPPRFSGLQFPNYSSELNVNALELDDSALYLCASSPAGLGYGYTFGSGTRLTVV.

The DNA of the CDR3 is TGTGCCAGCAGTGCCCCGACGGAGTCCACCTTC. Protein: CASSAPTESTF. V usage is TRBV6-1 and J usage is TRBJ1-2; D is ambiguous. The germline gives CDR1 MNHNS, CDR2 SASEGT. V dropped 4 bases and J dropped 13 bases, with 13 bases sitting between them. This CDR3 has 11 amino acids.

CDR3 DNA sequence: TGTGCCAGCAGTTTAAGTAGGACTAGTAGTGAGCAGTTCTTC. As protein: CASSLSRTSSEQFF. The chain carries TRBV28 and TRBJ2-1, with 7 nucleotides matching TRBD2. Germline V gene sequence: CDR1 MDHEN, CDR2 SYDVKM. This CDR3 region has 14 residues. V shed 2 bases and J 9 bases; nucleotides not matched to a gene: 7.

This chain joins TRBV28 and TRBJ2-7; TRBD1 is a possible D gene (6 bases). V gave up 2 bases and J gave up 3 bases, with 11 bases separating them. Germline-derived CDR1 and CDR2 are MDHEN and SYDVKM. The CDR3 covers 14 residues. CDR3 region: CASSLARGVYEQYF. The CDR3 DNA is TGTGCCAGCAGTTTAGCCAGGGGAGTCTACGAGCAGTACTTC.

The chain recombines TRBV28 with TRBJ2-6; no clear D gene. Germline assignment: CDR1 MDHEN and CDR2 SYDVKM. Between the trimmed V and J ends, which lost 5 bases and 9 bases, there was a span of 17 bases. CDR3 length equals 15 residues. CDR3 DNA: TGTGCCAGCAGTCCTAATCAGGCGCCCAACAACGTCCTGACTTTC. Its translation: CASSPNQAPNNVLTF.

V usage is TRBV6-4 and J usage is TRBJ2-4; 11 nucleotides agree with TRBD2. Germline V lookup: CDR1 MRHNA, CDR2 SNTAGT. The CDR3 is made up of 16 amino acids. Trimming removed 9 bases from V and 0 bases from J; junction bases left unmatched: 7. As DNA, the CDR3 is TGTGCCAGAAGTAGCGGGGGGGTCCTAGCCAAAAACATTCAGTACTTC. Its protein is CARSSGGVLAKNIQYF.

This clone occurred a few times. The CDR3 protein is CATSRASGSITEAFF. As DNA, the CDR3 is TGTGCCACCAGCAGAGCCTCCGGGAGCATCACTGAAGCTTTCTTT. The chain is built from TRBV15 and TRBJ1-1; D is ambiguous. From germline, CDR1 is LNHNV and CDR2 YYDKDF (reference sequence). The ends were cut back, 1 base at V and 4 bases at J, with 13 bases in the middle. There are 15 residues in the CDR3. The variable domain in full, completed from reference TRBV15 and TRBJ1-1, reads DAMVIQNPRYQVTQFGKPVTLSCSQTLNHNVMYWYQQKSSQAPKLLFHYYDKDFNNEADTPDNFQSRRPNTSFCFLDIRSPGLGDTAMYLCATSRASGSITEAFFGQGTRLTVV.

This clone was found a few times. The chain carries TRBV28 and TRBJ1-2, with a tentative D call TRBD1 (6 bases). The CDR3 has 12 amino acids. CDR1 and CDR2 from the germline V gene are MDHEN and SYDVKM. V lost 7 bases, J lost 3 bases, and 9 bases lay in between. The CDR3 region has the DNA TGTGCCAGCAACAGGGAATACTATGGCTACACCTTC. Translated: CASNREYYGYTF.

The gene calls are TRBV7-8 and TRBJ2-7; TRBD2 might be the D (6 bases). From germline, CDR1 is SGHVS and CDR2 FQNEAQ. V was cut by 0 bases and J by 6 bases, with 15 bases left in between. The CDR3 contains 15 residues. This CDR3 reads CASSLAGGGPGEQYF. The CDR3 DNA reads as TGTGCCAGCAGCTTAGCGGGAGGAGGACCCGGCGAGCAGTACTTC. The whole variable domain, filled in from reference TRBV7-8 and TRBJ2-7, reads GAGVSQSPRYKVAKRGQDVALRCDPISGHVSLFWYQQALGQGPEFLTYFQNEAQLDKSGLPSDRFFAERPEGSVSTLKIQRTQQEDSAVYLCASSLAGGGPGEQYFGPGTRLTVT.

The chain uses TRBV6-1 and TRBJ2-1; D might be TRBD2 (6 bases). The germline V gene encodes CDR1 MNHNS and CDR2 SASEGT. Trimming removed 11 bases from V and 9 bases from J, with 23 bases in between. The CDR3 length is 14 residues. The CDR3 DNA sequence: TGTGCCGCTGGGAGGCCCACGCCTATTACTGAGCAGTTCTTC. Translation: CAAGRPTPITEQFF.

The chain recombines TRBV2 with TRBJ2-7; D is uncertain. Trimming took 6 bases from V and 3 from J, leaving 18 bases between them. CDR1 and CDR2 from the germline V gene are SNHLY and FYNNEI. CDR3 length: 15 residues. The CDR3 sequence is CASRYYTNPNYEQYF. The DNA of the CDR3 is TGTGCCAGCAGATACTACACAAACCCCAACTACGAGCAGTACTTC. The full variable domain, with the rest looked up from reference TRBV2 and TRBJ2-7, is EPEVTQTPSHQVTQMGQEVILRCVPISNHLYFYWYRQILGQKVEFLVSFYNNEISEKSEIFDDQFSVERPDGSNFTLKIRSTKLEDSAMYFCASRYYTNPNYEQYFGPGTRLTVT.